This is a list of T cell receptor beta chains from one sample in a study of PD-1 blockade in classical Hodgkin lymphoma. Profiling relied on immunoSEQ multiplex PCR, and the TCRdb table lists in-frame clones only, not all of them. The sample lists about 38,000 clones; 70% to 85% were seen once. The input for sequencing was peripheral blood mononuclear cells (PBMCs), taken before the fourth cycle of nivolumab. These receptor sequences come from a human donor with classical Hodgkin lymphoma. The CDR3 runs from the conserved cysteine through the conserved F or W. A D gene is named only where the DNA matches it firmly. Expanded clones get a size class; other rows say once, few or many, or leave the size out.

J gene: TRBJ1-4
clone size: NA
V gene: TRBV29-1
D gene: TRBD1
CDR3 protein: CSAGRTGTNEKLFF
CDR3 DNA: TGCAGCGCTGGAAGGACAGGGACTAATGAAAAACTGTTTTTT

J gene: TRBJ2-3
clone size: once
V gene: TRBV7-6
D gene: TRBD1
CDR3 protein: CASSPGTGLLDTQYF
CDR3 DNA: TGTGCCAGCAGCCCCGGGACAGGGCTCCTAGATACGCAGTATTTT

J gene: TRBJ1-5
clone size: NA
V gene: TRBV7-2
D gene: TRBD1
CDR3 protein: CASSSQGGAQPQHF
CDR3 DNA: TGTGCCAGCAGCTCTCAGGGGGGCGCTCAGCCCCAGCATTTT

J gene: TRBJ2-7
clone size: NA
V gene: TRBV5-1
D gene: TRBD1
CDR3 protein: CASSWGQGALPSYEQYF
CDR3 DNA: TGCGCCAGCAGCTGGGGACAGGGGGCTCTACCCTCCTACGAGCAGTACTTC

J gene: TRBJ1-4
clone size: NA
V gene: TRBV4-3
D gene: NA
CDR3 protein: CASSQDITGISTNEKLFF
CDR3 DNA: TGCGCCAGCAGCCAAGATATAACAGGAATATCGACTAATGAAAAACTGTTTTTT

J gene: TRBJ1-1
clone size: NA
V gene: TRBV4-3
D gene: NA
CDR3 protein: CASSQDRQSAFF
CDR3 DNA: TGCGCCAGCAGCCAAGATAGGCAGAGCGCTTTCTTT

J gene: TRBJ1-3
clone size: NA
V gene: TRBV11-2
D gene: NA
CDR3 protein: CASSLGRWRSSGNTIYF
CDR3 DNA: TGTGCCAGCAGCTTAGGCCGATGGAGGTCCTCTGGAAACACCATATATTTT

J gene: TRBJ1-1
clone size: NA
V gene: TRBV6-5
D gene: NA
CDR3 protein: CASSTLTGHTEAFF
CDR3 DNA: TGTGCCAGCAGCACCCTCACTGGGCACACTGAAGCTTTCTTT

J gene: TRBJ1-6
clone size: NA
V gene: TRBV2
D gene: NA
CDR3 protein: CASSEGQINSPLHF
CDR3 DNA: TGTGCCAGCAGTGAAGGGCAGATAAATTCACCCCTCCACTTT

J gene: TRBJ1-4
clone size: NA
V gene: TRBV5-1
D gene: NA
CDR3 protein: CASSQDSSNEKLFF
CDR3 DNA: TGCGCCAGCAGTCAGGACTCCTCTAATGAAAAACTGTTTTTT

J gene: TRBJ1-5
clone size: NA
V gene: TRBV7-2
D gene: NA
CDR3 protein: CASSLANSNQPQHF
CDR3 DNA: TGTGCCAGCAGCTTAGCTAACAGCAATCAGCCCCAGCATTTT

J gene: TRBJ1-1
clone size: NA
V gene: TRBV5-1
D gene: NA
CDR3 protein: CASYRDGVAEAFF
CDR3 DNA: TGCGCCAGCTACAGGGATGGAGTAGCTGAAGCTTTCTTT

J gene: TRBJ2-3
clone size: NA
V gene: TRBV27
D gene: TRBD2
CDR3 protein: CASYRSGGVSTDTQYF
CDR3 DNA: TGTGCCAGCTACCGGAGCGGGGGGGTTAGCACAGATACGCAGTATTTT

J gene: TRBJ1-2
clone size: NA
V gene: TRBV5-4
D gene: NA
CDR3 protein: CAIRLNGYTF
CDR3 DNA: TGTGCCATCCGGCTCAATGGCTACACCTTC

J gene: TRBJ2-5
clone size: NA
V gene: TRBV7-2
D gene: NA
CDR3 protein: CASSPRGETQYF
CDR3 DNA: TGTGCCAGCAGCCCACGAGGAGAGACCCAGTACTTC

J gene: TRBJ1-2
clone size: NA
V gene: TRBV27
D gene: NA
CDR3 protein: CASSAGMNYGYTF
CDR3 DNA: TGTGCCAGCTCGGCTGGGATGAACTATGGCTACACCTTC

J gene: TRBJ2-2
clone size: NA
V gene: TRBV9
D gene: NA
CDR3 protein: CASSARRELGTGELFF
CDR3 DNA: TGTGCCAGCAGCGCCAGAAGGGAATTGGGGACCGGGGAGCTGTTTTTT

J gene: TRBJ2-5
clone size: NA
V gene: TRBV18
D gene: NA
CDR3 protein: CASSPQRTQETQYF
CDR3 DNA: TGTGCCAGCTCACCTCAGCGGACCCAAGAGACCCAGTACTTC

J gene: TRBJ2-5
clone size: NA
V gene: TRBV5-6
D gene: NA
CDR3 protein: CASSLGPRYQETQYF
CDR3 DNA: TGTGCCAGCAGCTTGGGCCCGAGGTACCAAGAGACCCAGTACTTC

J gene: TRBJ2-2
clone size: few
V gene: TRBV27
D gene: NA
CDR3 protein: CASSLRVGQNTGELFF
CDR3 DNA: TGTGCCAGCAGTTTAAGGGTAGGACAAAACACCGGGGAGCTGTTTTTT

J gene: TRBJ2-1
clone size: NA
V gene: TRBV9
D gene: TRBD2
CDR3 protein: CASSVGLSGSYNEQFF
CDR3 DNA: TGTGCCAGCAGCGTGGGACTATCCGGCTCCTACAATGAGCAGTTCTTC

J gene: TRBJ1-5
clone size: NA
V gene: TRBV10-3
D gene: NA
CDR3 protein: CAIGGQSNQPQHF
CDR3 DNA: TGTGCCATCGGCGGACAGAGCAATCAGCCCCAGCATTTT

J gene: TRBJ2-6
clone size: NA
V gene: TRBV29-1
D gene: NA
CDR3 protein: CSVFTVANVLTF
CDR3 DNA: TGCAGCGTTTTCACCGTGGCCAACGTCCTGACTTTC

J gene: TRBJ1-2
clone size: once
V gene: TRBV6-1
D gene: NA
CDR3 protein: CASSGQINYGYTF
CDR3 DNA: TGTGCCAGCAGTGGACAGATTAACTATGGCTACACCTTC

J gene: TRBJ1-5
clone size: NA
V gene: TRBV7-9
D gene: NA
CDR3 protein: CASSPGGVQPQHF
CDR3 DNA: TGTGCCAGCAGCCCAGGAGGGGTGCAGCCCCAGCATTTT

J gene: TRBJ1-2
clone size: NA
V gene: TRBV4-2
D gene: NA
CDR3 protein: CASSQEEGSSSLNYGYTF
CDR3 DNA: TGTGCCAGCAGCCAAGAAGAAGGGTCTTCATCGCTTAACTATGGCTACACCTTC

J gene: TRBJ1-2
clone size: NA
V gene: TRBV2
D gene: NA
CDR3 protein: CASSETQGFMGYTF
CDR3 DNA: TGTGCCAGCAGTGAAACGCAGGGCTTTATGGGCTACACCTTC

J gene: TRBJ2-5
clone size: NA
V gene: TRBV7-6
D gene: TRBD1
CDR3 protein: CASSPGTGGGETQYF
CDR3 DNA: TGTGCCAGCAGCCCGGGGACAGGGGGAGGCGAGACCCAGTACTTC

J gene: TRBJ2-3
clone size: NA
V gene: TRBV5-1
D gene: NA
CDR3 protein: CASSLAGWYTDTQYF
CDR3 DNA: TGCGCCAGCAGCTTGGCCGGGTGGTACACAGATACGCAGTATTTT

J gene: TRBJ2-7
clone size: NA
V gene: TRBV5-1
D gene: NA
CDR3 protein: CASSLLAQYEQYF
CDR3 DNA: TGCGCCAGCAGCTTGCTCGCTCAATACGAGCAGTACTTC

J gene: TRBJ2-7
clone size: NA
V gene: TRBV5-8
D gene: TRBD2
CDR3 protein: CASSPGGAGGFYEQYF
CDR3 DNA: TGTGCCAGCAGCCCCGGGGGAGCGGGGGGGTTCTACGAGCAGTACTTC

J gene: TRBJ1-4
clone size: NA
V gene: TRBV5-6
D gene: NA
CDR3 protein: CASSLASTTNEKLFF
CDR3 DNA: TGTGCCAGCAGCTTGGCCAGTACAACTAATGAAAAACTGTTTTTT

J gene: TRBJ2-3
clone size: once
V gene: TRBV5-6
D gene: NA
CDR3 protein: CASSLRPSTDTQYF
CDR3 DNA: TGTGCCAGCAGCCTCAGGCCAAGCACAGATACGCAGTATTTT

J gene: TRBJ2-7
clone size: few
V gene: TRBV15
D gene: NA
CDR3 protein: CATSSAGSFSDEQYF
CDR3 DNA: TGTGCCACCAGCAGTGCGGGGTCCTTTTCTGACGAGCAGTACTTC

J gene: TRBJ1-1
clone size: NA
V gene: TRBV9
D gene: TRBD1
CDR3 protein: CASSGDRAPGYTEAFF
CDR3 DNA: TGTGCCAGCAGCGGGGACAGGGCCCCAGGTTACACTGAAGCTTTCTTT

J gene: TRBJ1-2
clone size: NA
V gene: TRBV5-4
D gene: NA
CDR3 protein: CASSTSGFYGYTF
CDR3 DNA: TGTGCCAGCAGCACGTCAGGGTTCTATGGCTACACCTTC

J gene: TRBJ2-7
clone size: NA
V gene: TRBV6-6
D gene: TRBD2
CDR3 protein: CASSLSGGGAEQYF
CDR3 DNA: TGTGCCAGCAGTTTGAGTGGCGGGGGGGCCGAGCAGTACTTC

J gene: TRBJ1-6
clone size: medium-sized
V gene: TRBV28
D gene: NA
CDR3 protein: CASGRQGEFQGPSSYNSPLHF
CDR3 DNA: TGTGCCAGCGGCCGGCAAGGGGAATTCCAGGGACCGAGCTCCTATAATTCACCCCTCCACTTT

J gene: TRBJ2-3
clone size: NA
V gene: TRBV6-6
D gene: NA
CDR3 protein: CASSYPSRGADTQYF
CDR3 DNA: TGTGCCAGCAGTTACCCTAGCAGGGGGGCAGATACGCAGTATTTT

J gene: TRBJ2-2
clone size: NA
V gene: TRBV2
D gene: NA
CDR3 protein: CATNKQQENTGELFF
CDR3 DNA: TGTGCCACCAATAAACAACAGGAGAACACCGGGGAGCTGTTTTTT

J gene: TRBJ2-7
clone size: once
V gene: TRBV2
D gene: NA
CDR3 protein: CASSEIALETAPYEQYF
CDR3 DNA: TGTGCCAGCAGTGAGATCGCCCTCGAGACCGCCCCCTACGAGCAGTACTTC

J gene: TRBJ2-1
clone size: NA
V gene: TRBV4-3
D gene: NA
CDR3 protein: CASSQDQGRNEQFF
CDR3 DNA: TGCGCCAGCAGCCAAGACCAGGGGAGGAATGAGCAGTTCTTC

J gene: TRBJ2-5
clone size: NA
V gene: TRBV6-1
D gene: NA
CDR3 protein: CASSVGWGAETQYF
CDR3 DNA: TGTGCCAGCAGTGTGGGGTGGGGGGCTGAGACCCAGTACTTC

J gene: TRBJ2-3
clone size: NA
V gene: TRBV4-2
D gene: TRBD2
CDR3 protein: CASSGLAEFTDTQYF
CDR3 DNA: TGTGCCAGCAGCGGACTAGCGGAATTCACAGATACGCAGTATTTT

J gene: TRBJ1-5
clone size: NA
V gene: TRBV10-3
D gene: NA
CDR3 protein: CATAQNSNQPQHF
CDR3 DNA: TGTGCCACAGCCCAGAATAGCAATCAGCCCCAGCATTTT

J gene: TRBJ1-4
clone size: NA
V gene: TRBV7-9
D gene: NA
CDR3 protein: CASSRIQLTTNEKLFF
CDR3 DNA: TGTGCCAGCAGCCGCATTCAGCTTACTACTAATGAAAAACTGTTTTTT

J gene: TRBJ1-3
clone size: NA
V gene: TRBV4-1
D gene: TRBD1
CDR3 protein: CASSPRQGSGNTIYF
CDR3 DNA: TGCGCCAGCAGCCCACGACAGGGGTCTGGAAACACCATATATTTT

J gene: TRBJ2-1
clone size: few
V gene: TRBV28
D gene: NA
CDR3 protein: CASSPLRWGGTNEQFF
CDR3 DNA: TGTGCCAGCAGCCCTCTTCGGTGGGGCGGGACGAATGAGCAGTTCTTC

J gene: TRBJ1-5
clone size: NA
V gene: TRBV19
D gene: NA
CDR3 protein: CASRDISNQPQHF
CDR3 DNA: TGTGCCAGCCGGGACATAAGCAATCAGCCCCAGCATTTT

J gene: TRBJ2-1
clone size: NA
V gene: TRBV7-2
D gene: NA
CDR3 protein: CASSLAYGSYNEQFF
CDR3 DNA: TGTGCCAGCAGCCTCGCCTATGGCTCCTACAATGAGCAGTTCTTC

J gene: TRBJ2-3
clone size: NA
V gene: TRBV4-2
D gene: TRBD2
CDR3 protein: CASSQDMASGTDTQYF
CDR3 DNA: TGTGCCAGCAGCCAAGATATGGCTAGCGGGACAGATACGCAGTATTTT

J gene: TRBJ1-5
clone size: NA
V gene: TRBV7-8
D gene: NA
CDR3 protein: CASSLVGNQPQHF
CDR3 DNA: TGTGCCAGCAGCTTAGTTGGCAATCAGCCCCAGCATTTT

J gene: TRBJ2-1
clone size: NA
V gene: TRBV10-3
D gene: TRBD2
CDR3 protein: CAISESIWPGGYNEQFF
CDR3 DNA: TGTGCCATCAGTGAGTCTATCTGGCCGGGGGGGTATAATGAGCAGTTCTTC